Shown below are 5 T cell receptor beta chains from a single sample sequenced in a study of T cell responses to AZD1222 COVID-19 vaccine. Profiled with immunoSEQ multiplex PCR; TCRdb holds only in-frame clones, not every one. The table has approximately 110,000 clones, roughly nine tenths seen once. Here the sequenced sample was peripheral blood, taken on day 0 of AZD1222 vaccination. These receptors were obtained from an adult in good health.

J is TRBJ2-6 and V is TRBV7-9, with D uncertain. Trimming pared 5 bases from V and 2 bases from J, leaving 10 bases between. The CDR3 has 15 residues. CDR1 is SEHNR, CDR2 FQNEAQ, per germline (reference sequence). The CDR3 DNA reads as TGTGCCAGCAGCCCTACTCAGGCTGGGGCCAACGTCCTGACTTTC. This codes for CASSPTQAGANVLTF.

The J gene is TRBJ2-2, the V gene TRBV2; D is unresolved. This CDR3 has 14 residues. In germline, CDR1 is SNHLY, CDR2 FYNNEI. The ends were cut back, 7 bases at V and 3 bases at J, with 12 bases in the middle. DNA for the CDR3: TGTGCCAGCACGGAAAATAGGGACACCGGGGAGCTGTTTTTT. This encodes CASTENRDTGELFF.

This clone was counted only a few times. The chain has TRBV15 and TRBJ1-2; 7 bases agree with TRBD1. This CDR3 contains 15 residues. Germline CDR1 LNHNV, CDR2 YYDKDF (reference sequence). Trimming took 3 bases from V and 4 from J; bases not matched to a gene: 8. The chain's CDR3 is CATSRGGQLPYGYTF. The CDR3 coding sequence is TGTGCCACCAGCAGGGGGGGACAGCTCCCCTATGGCTACACCTTC.

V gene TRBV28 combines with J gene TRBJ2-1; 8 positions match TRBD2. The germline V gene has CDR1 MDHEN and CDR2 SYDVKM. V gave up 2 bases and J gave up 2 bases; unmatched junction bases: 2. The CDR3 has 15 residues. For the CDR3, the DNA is TGTGCCAGCAGTTTACGCGGGGGGACCTACAATGAGCAGTTCTTC. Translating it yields CASSLRGGTYNEQFF.

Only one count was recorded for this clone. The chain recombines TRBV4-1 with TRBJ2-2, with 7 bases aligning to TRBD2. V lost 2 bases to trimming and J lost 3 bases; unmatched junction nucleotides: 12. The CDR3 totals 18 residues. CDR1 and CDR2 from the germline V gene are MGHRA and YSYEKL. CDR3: CASSQTVVPTSHTGELFF. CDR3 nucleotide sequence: TGCGCCAGCAGCCAAACAGTCGTGCCGACTAGCCACACCGGGGAGCTGTTTTTT.